One sample yielded the 20 T cell receptor beta chains listed below, sequenced in a study of blood T cell repertoires in COVID-19. Here immunoSEQ multiplex PCR was the method, and the copy in TCRdb shows in-frame clones only, minus some. In the table there are about 40,000 clones, about 80% of which are singletons. The specimen sequenced was peripheral blood. The receptors shown here come from a woman aged 55 to 70 with acute or convalescent COVID-19.

The V gene is TRBV20-1, the J gene TRBJ1-5, with D uncertain. Germline CDR1 reads DFQATT; CDR2 reads SNEGSKA (reference sequence). CDR3 length: 15 residues. The germline V and J ends were trimmed by 3 bases and 2 bases, with 14 bases remaining between them. The CDR3 nucleotides read TGCAGTGCTAGTTCCGGGTTTTTGGGCAATCAGCCCCAGCATTTT. Translated, it gives CSASSGFLGNQPQHF.

This chain joins TRBV11-2 and TRBJ2-2, with 7 nucleotides matching TRBD1. This CDR3 spans 15 amino acids. Germline V gives CDR1 SGHAT, CDR2 FQNNGV. With 0 bases clipped from V and 6 bases from J, the junction kept 4 bases outside the gene matches. This chain's CDR3 is CASSLDRTGSGELFF. CDR3 DNA: TGTGCCAGCAGCTTAGACAGGACAGGTTCCGGGGAGCTGTTTTTT.

The CDR3 region has the DNA TGCGCCAGCAGCCAACGACTAGCGGGAGCGGAGACCCAGTACTTC. Protein: CASSQRLAGAETQYF. The genes are TRBV4-1 and TRBJ2-5, with 12 nucleotides matching TRBD2. There are 15 residues in the CDR3. In germline, CDR1 is MGHRA, CDR2 YSYEKL. V lost 2 bases and J lost 5; bases outside the gene matches: 3.

Only one count was recorded for this clone. V and J are TRBV6-5 and TRBJ1-2, with D maybe TRBD1 (6 bases). There are 15 residues in the CDR3. Looked up from germline, CDR1 is MNHEY and CDR2 is SVGAGI. V shed 2 bases and J shed 8 bases, with 18 bases lying between them. The CDR3 spells CASSYHNSGDIGYTF. The CDR3 nucleotides read TGTGCCAGCAGTTACCATAATTCAGGGGATATCGGCTACACCTTC.

J is TRBJ1-4 and V is TRBV6-1, with 8 bases matching TRBD1. V was clipped by 0 bases and J by 6 bases; unmatched bases: 6. Germline V gene lookup returns CDR1 MNHNS and CDR2 SASEGT. The length of the CDR3 is 16 residues. CDR3 sequence reads: CASSEARTGMDEKLFF. The CDR3, as DNA: TGTGCCAGCAGTGAAGCACGGACAGGGATGGATGAAAAACTGTTTTTT.

The genes are TRBV30 and TRBJ1-4; 8 positions agree with TRBD1. Trimming removed 2 bases from V and 4 bases from J; junction bases left unmatched: 6. CDR3 length equals 15 residues. The germline gives CDR1 GTSNPN, CDR2 SVGIG (reference sequence). The CDR3 nucleotides read TGTGCCTGGAGTATTACAGGGGGGATTAATGAAAAACTGTTTTTT. This gives the protein CAWSITGGINEKLFF.

V gene TRBV2 combines with J gene TRBJ2-5; 8 bases match TRBD2. The CDR3 extends over 14 amino acids. Trimming took 5 bases from V and 5 from J; bases not matched to a gene: 7. The germline V gene encodes CDR1 SNHLY and CDR2 FYNNEI. The CDR3 DNA reads as TGTGCCAGCAGTCTACCGGGGGGGTACGAGACCCAGTACTTC. Translating gives CASSLPGGYETQYF.

The chain combines TRBV10-1 with TRBJ1-5; D unclear. Trimming took off 8 bases at V and 3 bases at J, with 8 bases between the two ends. The CDR3 covers 12 residues. Looked up from germline, CDR1 is WNHNN and CDR2 is SYGVQD (reference sequence). CDR3 nucleotides: TGCGCCAGCCGAGCCTCCAATCAGCCCCAGCATTTT. Its translation is CASRASNQPQHF.

V gene TRBV10-2 combines with J gene TRBJ1-6, with 7 bases identical to TRBD1. Germline CDR1 is WSHSY and CDR2 is SAAADI. This CDR3 is built from 15 residues. With 4 bases clipped from V and 5 bases from J, the junction kept 5 bases outside the gene matches. CDR3 amino acids: CASSVAQGHNSPLHF. DNA for the CDR3: TGCGCCAGCAGTGTAGCACAGGGGCATAATTCACCCCTCCACTTT.

V usage is TRBV3-1 (or the pseudogene TRBV3-2) and J usage is TRBJ2-7; no firm D call. Deletions cut 0 bases from V and 3 bases from J, with 6 bases between. The CDR3 has 13 residues. Germline V gives CDR1 LGHDT, CDR2 YNNKEL (reference sequence). CDR3 protein: CASSQDYFYEQYF. Here the CDR3 DNA reads TGTGCCAGCAGCCAAGACTATTTCTACGAGCAGTACTTC.

The chain links TRBV27 to TRBJ1-6; 9 bases fit TRBD1. Germline assignment: CDR1 MNHEY and CDR2 SMNVEV (reference sequence). This CDR3 has 14 residues. CDR3 DNA sequence: TGTGCTTGCAGCCGGGACAGGGCCAATTCACCCCTCCACTTT. This sequence encodes CACSRDRANSPLHF.

This chain links TRBV7-3 with TRBJ2-3, with D hard to call. Trimming took 6 bases from V and 2 from J, leaving 12 bases between them. There are 14 residues in the CDR3. CDR1 and CDR2 from the germline V gene are SGHTA and FQGTGA. Here the CDR3 reads CASSLGLLTDTQYF. CDR3 DNA: TGTGCCAGCAGTCTGGGCCTACTCACAGATACGCAGTATTTT.

V is TRBV2 and J is TRBJ2-2, with 10 bases aligning to TRBD1. The CDR3 spans 16 residues. V shed 8 bases and J 3 bases; nucleotides not matched to a gene: 9. Germline CDR1 reads SNHLY; CDR2 reads FYNNEI. The CDR3 region has the DNA TGTGCCAGCTCTTATGGGGACAGGGGTTACACCGGGGAGCTGTTTTTT. This translates into CASSYGDRGYTGELFF.

CDR3 DNA sequence: TGTGCCAGCAGCCAAGATACGGGACAGGGAAACTATGGCTACACCTTC. Encoded protein: CASSQDTGQGNYGYTF. The rearrangement uses TRBV4-2 and TRBJ1-2, with 9 bases that match TRBD1. With 0 bases clipped from V and 2 bases from J, the junction kept 4 bases outside the gene matches. Germline assignment: CDR1 LGHNA and CDR2 YNFKEQ. The CDR3 is made up of 16 amino acids.

This chain links TRBV19 with TRBJ1-1; D perhaps matches TRBD1 (6 bases). CDR3 length equals 13 residues. Germline CDR1 LNHDA, CDR2 SQIVND (reference sequence). V was shortened by 5 bases and J by 2 bases, with 9 bases between the two germline ends. The DNA of the CDR3 is TGTGCCAGTAGTTACAGGGCTAACACTGAAGCTTTCTTT. This codes for CASSYRANTEAFF.

The rearrangement joins TRBV30 to TRBJ1-3; tentatively, D is TRBD1 (5 bases). Trimming took 2 bases from V and 4 from J, leaving 18 bases between them. Per the germline V gene, CDR1 is GTSNPN and CDR2 is SVGIG (reference sequence). This CDR3 is built from 16 residues. The CDR3 sequence: CAWSPALRQWGNTIYF. DNA for the CDR3: TGTGCCTGGAGTCCTGCTCTGAGACAGTGGGGAAACACCATATATTTT.

This chain uses TRBV3-1 (or the pseudogene TRBV3-2) with TRBJ1-6; TRBD1 might be the D (5 bases). Trimming removed 0 bases at V and 6 bases at J, with 12 bases between. The CDR3 spans 16 residues. Germline V gives CDR1 LGHDT, CDR2 YNNKEL (reference sequence). CDR3 amino acids: CASSQDLGGVNSPLHF. As DNA, the CDR3 is TGTGCCAGCAGCCAAGATCTGGGAGGGGTTAATTCACCCCTCCACTTT.

The gene calls are TRBV4-2 and TRBJ2-1; TRBD2 matches 14 bases. V shed 0 bases and J 6 bases; nucleotides not matched to a gene: 7. The germline gives CDR1 LGHNA, CDR2 YNFKEQ. There are 18 residues in the CDR3. The CDR3 coding sequence is TGTGCCAGCAGCCAAGATAGACCGGGACTAGCGGGAGCCAATGAGCAGTTCTTC. This sequence encodes CASSQDRPGLAGANEQFF.

V and J are TRBV10-3 and TRBJ2-7, with 11 positions matching TRBD1. This CDR3 is 16 amino acids long. V trimming: 0 bases; J trimming: 5 bases; junction bases outside the gene matches: 6. Germline V CDR1 and CDR2: ENHRY, SYGVKD. The CDR3 DNA follows: TGTGCCATCAGTGAGTCTTTAGGGACAGGGGGGGACGAGCAGTACTTC. As protein: CAISESLGTGGDEQYF.

This sequence joins TRBV29-1 and TRBJ1-3; D gene unclear. The germline gives CDR1 SQVTM, CDR2 ANQGSEA. The CDR3 extends over 12 amino acids. Deletions cut 7 bases from V and 2 bases from J, with 9 bases between. The CDR3 coding sequence is TGCAGCGCCAGATTAACTGGAAACACCATATATTTT. Protein: CSARLTGNTIYF.